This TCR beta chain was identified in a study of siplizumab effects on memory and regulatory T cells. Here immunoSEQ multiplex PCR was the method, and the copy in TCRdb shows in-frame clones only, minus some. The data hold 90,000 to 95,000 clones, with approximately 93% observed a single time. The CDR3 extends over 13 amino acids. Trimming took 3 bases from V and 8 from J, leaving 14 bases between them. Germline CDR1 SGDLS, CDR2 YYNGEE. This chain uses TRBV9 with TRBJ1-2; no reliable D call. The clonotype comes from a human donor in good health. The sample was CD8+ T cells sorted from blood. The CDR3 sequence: CASSDGLWRGYTF. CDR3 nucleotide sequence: TGTGCCAGCAGCGACGGGCTCTGGAGGGGCTACACCTTC.